The clone carrying this T cell receptor beta chain has at least ten counts. J was trimmed by 6 bases and V by 5 bases; bases with no gene match: 6. The CDR3 covers 15 residues. From germline, CDR1 is SEHNR and CDR2 FQNEAQ (reference sequence). TCRdb reprocessed the reads via MiXCR and lists one record per CDR3 protein. There are 450,000 to 650,000 distinct CDR3 sequences in the sample; 26% occur only once, and roughly 13% lies in the top ten. This sample was included in a study of T cell repertoires in cytomegalovirus infection. Study-wide background: From public TCR beta signatures came an indication of both CMV infection and matching HLA type.

The sample consisted of PBMCs. This clonotype was obtained from a human donor in good health (CMV status not recorded). Some clones in this sample may be carry-over from other donors' samples. The gene calls are TRBV7-9 and TRBJ2-1, with 11 bases that match TRBD2. CDR3 in amino acids: CASSILAGARNEQFF. DNA of the CDR3: TGTGCCAGCAGCATACTAGCGGGAGCTCGCAATGAGCAGTTCTTC. Combining the CDR3 with reference TRBV7-9 and TRBJ2-1 gives the whole variable domain DTGVSQNPRHKITKRGQNVTFRCDPISEHNRLYWYRQTLGQGPEFLTYFQNEAQLEKSRLLSDRFSAERPKGSFSTLEIQRTEQGDSAMYLCASSILAGARNEQFFGPGTRLTVL.